These T cell receptor beta chains were read from a single sample in a study of T-cell memory formation after mild COVID-19. TCRdb ran MiXCR on the 5' RACE reads and lists one entry per CDR3 protein. The table lists 180,000 or so distinct CDR3 sequences, approximately 10% of them singletons. Sequenced input: PBMCs or a T cell subset sorted from them (not recorded which). The receptors derive from a man in his late teens or twenties who had mild COVID-19 (a few samples of this study predate the infection). Cell type and time point are not known. CDR3s leave out the opening cysteine and the closing phenylalanine or tryptophan. Size is omitted from some rows. Given values are once, few, many or a class for expanded clones.

j_gene | v_gene | abundance | CDR3aa
TRBJ2-1 | TRBV5-1 | few | ASSLDSGGLYNEQF
TRBJ2-4 | TRBV28 | . | ASSSSVGRGGNIQY
TRBJ2-3 | TRBV20-1 | . | SASAQLTDTQY
TRBJ1-6 | TRBV2 | . | ASSEGGQGLTYNSPLH
TRBJ1-2 | TRBV4-2 | . | ASSQEGRGLDGYT
TRBJ1-6 | TRBV11-2 | . | ASSFAGTGGNSPLH
TRBJ2-5 | TRBV24-1 | few | ATSAPGPAGETQY
TRBJ1-6 | TRBV12-2 | . | ASLCGEVKPNSPLH
TRBJ1-2 | TRBV5-1 | many | ASVPAPGQIYGYT
TRBJ2-5 | TRBV5-1 | . | ASSLTGRTEETQY
TRBJ1-4 | TRBV19 | few | ASSSQGTNEKLF
TRBJ2-2 | TRBV5-1 | few | ASSLDPGLLTGELF
TRBJ1-2 | TRBV12-3/TRBV12-4 | few | ASSPQMWGWYGYT
TRBJ2-3 | TRBV6-6 | few | ASSRGAGGTDTQY
TRBJ1-1 | TRBV18 | . | ASSPQYGRPDTEAF
TRBJ2-5 | TRBV5-1 | . | ASSDLTAVETQY
TRBJ2-5 | TRBV7-2 | . | ASTPTGTSGLETQY
TRBJ2-6 | TRBV7-3 | . | ASSLRGISGANVLT
TRBJ2-7 | TRBV5-5 | . | ASSPEGGLREQY
TRBJ2-1 | TRBV7-2 | few | ASSLALDRHQF
TRBJ2-1 | TRBV24-1 | many | ATGDRSSYNEQF
TRBJ2-1 | TRBV12-3/TRBV12-4 | few | ASSLVGGGQF
TRBJ2-2 | TRBV6-2/TRBV6-3 | few | ASRPGLDLGELF
TRBJ2-2 | TRBV10-2 | many | ATRGLVGVAGELF
TRBJ1-2 | TRBV20-1 | few | SASGQGRDYGYT
TRBJ2-7 | TRBV6-5 | few | ASSYSLGPYEQY
TRBJ1-6 | TRBV12-3/TRBV12-4 | few | ASSQDRDNSPLH
TRBJ2-7 | TRBV29-1 | few | SVERWGQTYEQY
TRBJ2-6 | TRBV28 | few | ASIQGQTGANVLT
TRBJ2-5 | TRBV6-5 | few | ASRSTGYETQY
TRBJ1-6 | TRBV5-1 | . | ASSGGADSKNSPLH
TRBJ1-6 | TRBV20-1 | . | SARDSGSEAIH